This TCR beta chain is from a study of blood T cells in healthy people across ages. Then a second PCR, running about 6 to 11 cycles, was carried out with a sample-barcoded 5' primer and a J-beta primer mix. TCRdb redid the calling of the 5' RACE reads with MiXCR, one entry per CDR3 protein. Of roughly 1,700,000 distinct CDR3 sequences listed, about 28% are singletons. The CDR3 sequence is 14 residues long. The germline gives CDR1 GTSNPN, CDR2 SVGIG (reference sequence). The TCR originated in a woman aged 25-40 years in good health. The source material was blood. The chain joins TRBV30 to TRBJ2-4, with D possibly being TRBD1 (6 bases). The J call may not be correct, given that the DNA end is closer to TRBJ2-7. The CDR3 sequence is CAWSIGGISYEQYF. The CDR3 DNA follows: TGTGCCTGGAGTATAGGGGGAATAAGCTACGAGCAGTACTTC.